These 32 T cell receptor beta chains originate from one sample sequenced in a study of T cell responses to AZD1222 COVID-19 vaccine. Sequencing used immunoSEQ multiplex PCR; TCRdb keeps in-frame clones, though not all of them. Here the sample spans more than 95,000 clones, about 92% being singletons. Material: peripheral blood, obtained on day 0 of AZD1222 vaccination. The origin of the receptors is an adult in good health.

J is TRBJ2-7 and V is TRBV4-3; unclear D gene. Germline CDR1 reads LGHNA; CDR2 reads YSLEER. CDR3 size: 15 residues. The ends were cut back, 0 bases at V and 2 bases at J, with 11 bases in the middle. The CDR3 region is CASSQEWVKPYEQYF. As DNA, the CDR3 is TGCGCCAGCAGCCAAGAGTGGGTCAAGCCCTACGAGCAGTACTTC.

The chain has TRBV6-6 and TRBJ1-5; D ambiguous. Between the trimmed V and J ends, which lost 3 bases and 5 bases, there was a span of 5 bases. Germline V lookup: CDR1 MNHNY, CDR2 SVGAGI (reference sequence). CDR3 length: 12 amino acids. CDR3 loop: CASSYRDQPQHF. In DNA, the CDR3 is TGTGCCAGCAGTTATCGGGATCAGCCCCAGCATTTT.

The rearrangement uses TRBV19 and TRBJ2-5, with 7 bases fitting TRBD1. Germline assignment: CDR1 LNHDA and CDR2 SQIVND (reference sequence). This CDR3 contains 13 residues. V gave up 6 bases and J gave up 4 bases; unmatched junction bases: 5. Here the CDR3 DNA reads TGTGCCAGTAGCCCCGACAGGGCAGAGACCCAGTACTTC. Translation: CASSPDRAETQYF.

CDR3 sequence: CASSWGQGTGELFF. The CDR3 DNA sequence: TGTGCCAGTAGTTGGGGACAGGGCACCGGGGAGCTGTTTTTT. The genes are TRBV19 and TRBJ2-2; 9 bases fit TRBD1. Germline assignment: CDR1 LNHDA and CDR2 SQIVND (reference sequence). Unmatched junction bases numbered 2, after V lost 5 bases and J lost 4 bases. The CDR3 totals 14 residues. Full variable domain (outside the CDR3, taken from reference TRBV19 and TRBJ2-2): DGGITQSPKYLFRKEGQNVTLSCEQNLNHDAMYWYRQDPGQGLRLIYYSQIVNDFQKGDIAEGYSVSREKKESFPLTVTSAQKNPTAFYLCASSWGQGTGELFFGEGSRLTVL.

The CDR3 nucleotides read TGCAGTGCGCCAAAAGTTGAAAAACTGTTTTTT. It encodes CSAPKVEKLFF. The genes are TRBV20-1 and TRBJ1-4; D gene unclear. V dropped 6 bases and J dropped 7 bases, with 9 bases sitting between them. This CDR3 is 11 amino acids long. Per germline, CDR1 DFQATT and CDR2 SNEGSKA (reference sequence).

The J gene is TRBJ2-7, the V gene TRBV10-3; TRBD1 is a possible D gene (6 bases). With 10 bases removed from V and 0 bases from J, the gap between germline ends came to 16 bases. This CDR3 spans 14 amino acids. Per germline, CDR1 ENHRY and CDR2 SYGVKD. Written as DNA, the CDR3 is TGTGCCAGTGCTACAGGGACGAACTCCTACGAGCAGTACTTC. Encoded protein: CASATGTNSYEQYF.

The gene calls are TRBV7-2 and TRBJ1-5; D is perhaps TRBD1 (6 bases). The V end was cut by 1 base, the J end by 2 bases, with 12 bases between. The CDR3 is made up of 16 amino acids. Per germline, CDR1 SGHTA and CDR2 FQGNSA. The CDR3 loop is CASSLGGGAGNQPQHF. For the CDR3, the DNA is TGTGCCAGCAGCTTAGGAGGGGGAGCTGGCAATCAGCCCCAGCATTTT.

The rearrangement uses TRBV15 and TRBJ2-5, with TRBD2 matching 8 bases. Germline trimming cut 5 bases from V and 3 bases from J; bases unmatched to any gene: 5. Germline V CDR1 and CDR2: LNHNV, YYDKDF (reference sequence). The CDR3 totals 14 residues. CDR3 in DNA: TGTGCCACCAGCTTGGAAGCGGGGGAAGAGACCCAGTACTTC. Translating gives CATSLEAGEETQYF.

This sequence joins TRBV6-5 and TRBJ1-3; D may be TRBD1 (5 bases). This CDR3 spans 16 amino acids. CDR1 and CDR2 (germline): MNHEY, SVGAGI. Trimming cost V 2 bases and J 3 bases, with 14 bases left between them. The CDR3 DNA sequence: TGTGCCAGCAGTTACCAAGCCGGGACGTTTGGAAACACCATATATTTT. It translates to CASSYQAGTFGNTIYF.

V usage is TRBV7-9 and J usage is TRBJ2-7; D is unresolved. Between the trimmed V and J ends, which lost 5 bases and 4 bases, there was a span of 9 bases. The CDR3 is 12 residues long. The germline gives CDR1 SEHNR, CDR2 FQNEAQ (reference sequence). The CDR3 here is CASSESFYEQYF. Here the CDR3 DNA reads TGTGCCAGCAGCGAATCCTTTTACGAGCAGTACTTC. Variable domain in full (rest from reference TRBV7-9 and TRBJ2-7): DTGVSQNPRHKITKRGQNVTFRCDPISEHNRLYWYRQTLGQGPEFLTYFQNEAQLEKSRLLSDRFSAERPKGSFSTLEIQRTEQGDSAMYLCASSESFYEQYFGPGTRLTVT.

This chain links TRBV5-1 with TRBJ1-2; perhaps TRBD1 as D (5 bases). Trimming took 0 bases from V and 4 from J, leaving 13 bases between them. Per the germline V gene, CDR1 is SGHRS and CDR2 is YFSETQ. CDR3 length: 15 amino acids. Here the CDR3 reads CASSLGDGRSYGYTF. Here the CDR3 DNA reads TGCGCCAGCAGCTTGGGGGACGGCCGGAGCTATGGCTACACCTTC.

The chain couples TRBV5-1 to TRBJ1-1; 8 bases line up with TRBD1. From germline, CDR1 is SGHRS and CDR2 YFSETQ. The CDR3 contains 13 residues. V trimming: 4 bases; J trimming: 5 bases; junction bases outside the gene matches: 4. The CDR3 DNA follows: TGCGCCAGCAGCCAACAGGGGGTGACTGAAGCTTTCTTT. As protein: CASSQQGVTEAFF.

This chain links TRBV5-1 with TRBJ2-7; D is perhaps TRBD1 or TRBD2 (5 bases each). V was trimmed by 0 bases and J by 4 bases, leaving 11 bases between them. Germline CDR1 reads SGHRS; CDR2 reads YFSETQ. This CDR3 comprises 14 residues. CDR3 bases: TGCGCCAGCAGCTTGGCAGGGACGCTATACGAGCAGTACTTC. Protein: CASSLAGTLYEQYF.

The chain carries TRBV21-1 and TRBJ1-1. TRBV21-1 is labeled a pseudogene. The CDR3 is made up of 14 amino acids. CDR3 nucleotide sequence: TGTGCCAGCAGCAATCGAGGGCTGAACACTGAAGCTTTCTTT. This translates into CASSNRGLNTEAFF.

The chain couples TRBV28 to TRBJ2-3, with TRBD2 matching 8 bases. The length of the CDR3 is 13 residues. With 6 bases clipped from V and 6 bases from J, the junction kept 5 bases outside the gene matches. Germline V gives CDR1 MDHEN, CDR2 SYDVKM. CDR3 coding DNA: TGTGCCAGCAGACGGGGGGGGCCTGATACGCAGTATTTT. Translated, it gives CASRRGGPDTQYF.

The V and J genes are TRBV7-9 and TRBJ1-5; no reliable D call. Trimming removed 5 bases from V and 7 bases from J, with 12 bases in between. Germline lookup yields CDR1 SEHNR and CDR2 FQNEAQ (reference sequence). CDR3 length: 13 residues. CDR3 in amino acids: CASSPDIGQPQHF. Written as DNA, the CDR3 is TGTGCCAGCAGCCCCGACATCGGGCAGCCCCAGCATTTT.

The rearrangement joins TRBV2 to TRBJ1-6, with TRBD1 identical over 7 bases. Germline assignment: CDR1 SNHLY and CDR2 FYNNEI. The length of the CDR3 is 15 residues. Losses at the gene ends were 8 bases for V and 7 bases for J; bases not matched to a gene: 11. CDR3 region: CASGTAGTANSPLHF. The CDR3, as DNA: TGTGCCAGCGGGACCGCCGGGACAGCAAATTCACCCCTCCACTTT.

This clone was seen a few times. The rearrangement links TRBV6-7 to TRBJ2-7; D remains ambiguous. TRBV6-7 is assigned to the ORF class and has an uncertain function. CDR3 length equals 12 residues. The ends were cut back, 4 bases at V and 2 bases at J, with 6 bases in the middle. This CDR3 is CASSSGTYEQYF. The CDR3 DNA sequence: TGTGCCAGCAGTTCAGGCACCTACGAGCAGTACTTC.

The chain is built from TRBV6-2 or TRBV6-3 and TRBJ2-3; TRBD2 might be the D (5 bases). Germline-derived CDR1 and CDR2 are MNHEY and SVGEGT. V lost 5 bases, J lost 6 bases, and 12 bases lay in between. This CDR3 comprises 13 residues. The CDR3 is CASSEGSRDTQYF. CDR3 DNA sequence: TGTGCCAGCAGTGAGGGTTCAAGGGATACGCAGTATTTT.

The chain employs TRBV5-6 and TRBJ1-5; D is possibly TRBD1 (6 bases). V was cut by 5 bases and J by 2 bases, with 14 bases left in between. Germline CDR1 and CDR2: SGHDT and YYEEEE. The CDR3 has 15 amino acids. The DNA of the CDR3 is TGTGCCAGCAGGCGGGGGCTGGAGGGCAATCAGCCCCAGCATTTT. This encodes CASRRGLEGNQPQHF.

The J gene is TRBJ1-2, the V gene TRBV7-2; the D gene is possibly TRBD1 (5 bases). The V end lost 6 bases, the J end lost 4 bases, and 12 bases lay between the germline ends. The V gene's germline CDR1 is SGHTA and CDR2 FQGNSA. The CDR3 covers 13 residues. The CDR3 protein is CASRTGTSYGYTF. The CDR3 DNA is TGTGCCAGCAGAACCGGGACTTCCTATGGCTACACCTTC.

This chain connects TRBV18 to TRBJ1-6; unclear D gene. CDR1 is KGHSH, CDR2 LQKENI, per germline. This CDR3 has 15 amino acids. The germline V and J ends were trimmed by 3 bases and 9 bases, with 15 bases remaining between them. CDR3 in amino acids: CASSPRFGIGSPLHF. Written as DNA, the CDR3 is TGTGCCAGCTCACCCCGGTTCGGGATCGGTTCACCCCTCCACTTT. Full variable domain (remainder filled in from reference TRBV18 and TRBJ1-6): NAGVMQNPRHLVRRRGQEARLRCSPMKGHSHVYWYRQLPEEGLKFMVYLQKENIIDESGMPKERFSAEFPKEGPSILRIQQVVRGDSAAYFCASSPRFGIGSPLHFGNGTRLTVT.

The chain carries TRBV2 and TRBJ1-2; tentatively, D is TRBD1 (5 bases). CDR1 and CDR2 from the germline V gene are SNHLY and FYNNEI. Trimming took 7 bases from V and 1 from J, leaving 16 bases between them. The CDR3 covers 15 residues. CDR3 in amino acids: CASTIAQGSNYGYTF. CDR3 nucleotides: TGTGCCAGCACGATTGCCCAGGGCAGTAACTATGGCTACACCTTC.

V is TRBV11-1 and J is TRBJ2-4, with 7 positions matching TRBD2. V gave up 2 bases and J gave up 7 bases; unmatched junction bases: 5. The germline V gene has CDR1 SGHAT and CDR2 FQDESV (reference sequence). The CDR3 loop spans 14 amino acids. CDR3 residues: CASSLRGSRNIQYF. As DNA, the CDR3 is TGTGCCAGCAGCTTACGCGGGAGCCGGAACATTCAGTACTTC.

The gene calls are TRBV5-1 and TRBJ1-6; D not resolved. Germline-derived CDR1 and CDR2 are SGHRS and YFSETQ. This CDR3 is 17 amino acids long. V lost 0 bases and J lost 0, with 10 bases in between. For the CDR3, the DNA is TGCGCCAGCAGCTTGGCGCTGACGAGCTCCTATAATTCACCCCTCCACTTT. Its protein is CASSLALTSSYNSPLHF.

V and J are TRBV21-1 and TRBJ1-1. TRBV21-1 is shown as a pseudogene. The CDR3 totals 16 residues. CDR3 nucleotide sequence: TGTGCCAGCAGCAAAGAAGAGGGAAAGGCGAACACTGAAGCTTTCTTT. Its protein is CASSKEEGKANTEAFF.

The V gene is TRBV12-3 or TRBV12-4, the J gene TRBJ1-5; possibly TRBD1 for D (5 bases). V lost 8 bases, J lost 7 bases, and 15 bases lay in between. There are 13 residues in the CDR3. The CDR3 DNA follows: TGTGCCAGCTTGAGGGGAGGGCGACAGCCCCAGCATTTT. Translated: CASLRGGRQPQHF.

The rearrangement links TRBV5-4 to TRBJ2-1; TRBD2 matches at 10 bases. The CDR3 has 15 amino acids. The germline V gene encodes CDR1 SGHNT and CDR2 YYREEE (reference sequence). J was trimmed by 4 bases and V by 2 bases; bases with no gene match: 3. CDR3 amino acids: CASSFRLAGYNEQFF. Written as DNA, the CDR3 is TGTGCCAGCAGCTTTAGACTAGCGGGTTACAATGAGCAGTTCTTC.

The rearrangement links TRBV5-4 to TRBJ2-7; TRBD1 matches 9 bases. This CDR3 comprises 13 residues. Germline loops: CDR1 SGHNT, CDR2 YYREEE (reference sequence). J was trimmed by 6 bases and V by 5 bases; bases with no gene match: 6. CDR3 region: CASRIDRGGEQYF. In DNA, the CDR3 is TGTGCCAGCAGAATCGACAGGGGGGGCGAGCAGTACTTC.

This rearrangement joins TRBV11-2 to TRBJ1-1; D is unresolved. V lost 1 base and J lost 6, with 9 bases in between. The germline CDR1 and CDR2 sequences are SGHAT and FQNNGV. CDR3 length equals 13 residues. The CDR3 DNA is TGTGCCAGCAGCTTAGTTGTGTCAGCTGAAGCTTTCTTT. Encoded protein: CASSLVVSAEAFF.

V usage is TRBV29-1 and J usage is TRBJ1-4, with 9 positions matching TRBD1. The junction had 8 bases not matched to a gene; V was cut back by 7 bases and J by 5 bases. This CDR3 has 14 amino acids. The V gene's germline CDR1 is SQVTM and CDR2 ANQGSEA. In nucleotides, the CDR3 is TGCAGCGCCCTCCCCGGGACAGGGAATGAAAAACTGTTTTTT. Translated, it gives CSALPGTGNEKLFF.

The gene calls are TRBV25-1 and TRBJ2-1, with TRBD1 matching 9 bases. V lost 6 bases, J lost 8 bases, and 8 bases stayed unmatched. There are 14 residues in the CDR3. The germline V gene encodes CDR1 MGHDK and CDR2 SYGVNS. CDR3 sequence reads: CASSPGTGSYEQFF. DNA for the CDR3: TGTGCCAGCAGCCCCGGGACAGGGTCCTATGAGCAGTTCTTC.